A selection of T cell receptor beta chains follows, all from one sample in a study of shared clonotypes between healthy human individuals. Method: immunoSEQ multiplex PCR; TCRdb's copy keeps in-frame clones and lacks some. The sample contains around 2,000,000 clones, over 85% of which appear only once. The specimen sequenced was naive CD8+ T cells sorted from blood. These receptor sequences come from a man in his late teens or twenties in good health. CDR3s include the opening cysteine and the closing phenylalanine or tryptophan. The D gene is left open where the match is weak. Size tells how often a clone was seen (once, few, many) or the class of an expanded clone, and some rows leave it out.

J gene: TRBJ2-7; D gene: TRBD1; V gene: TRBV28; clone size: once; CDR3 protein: CASSNTGTGVSYEQYF; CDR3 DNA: TGTGCCAGCAGTAATACCGGGACAGGGGTCTCCTACGAGCAGTACTTC
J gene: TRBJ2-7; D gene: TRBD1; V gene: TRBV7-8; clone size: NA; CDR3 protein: CASSPRDREYEQYF; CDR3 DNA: TGTGCCAGCAGCCCCCGGGACAGGGAATACGAGCAGTACTTC
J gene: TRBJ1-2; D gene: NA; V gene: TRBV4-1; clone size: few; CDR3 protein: CASSQGANVQAANYGYTF; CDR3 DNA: TGCGCCAGCAGCCAAGGGGCGAATGTACAGGCAGCTAACTATGGCTACACCTTC
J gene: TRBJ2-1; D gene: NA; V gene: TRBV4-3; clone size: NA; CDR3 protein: CASSQDKNYHNEQFF; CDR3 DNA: TGCGCCAGCAGCCAAGATAAGAACTACCACAATGAGCAGTTCTTC
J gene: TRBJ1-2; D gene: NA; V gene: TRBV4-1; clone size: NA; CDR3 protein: CASSRGGQDGYTF; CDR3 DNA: TGCGCCAGCAGCCGTGGGGGGCAAGATGGCTACACCTTC
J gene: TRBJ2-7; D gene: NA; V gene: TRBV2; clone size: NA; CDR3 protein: CASSEPGPRGYF; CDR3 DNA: TGTGCCAGCAGTGAACCGGGACCCCGAGGGTACTTC
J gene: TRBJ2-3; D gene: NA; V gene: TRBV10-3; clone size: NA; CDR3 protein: CAISEEGVPKDTQYF; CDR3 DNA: TGTGCCATCAGTGAAGAGGGGGTCCCTAAGGATACGCAGTATTTT
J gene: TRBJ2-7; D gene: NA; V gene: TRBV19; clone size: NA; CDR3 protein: CASSMEIGETYEQYF; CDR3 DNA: TGTGCCAGTAGTATGGAAATAGGGGAAACCTACGAGCAGTACTTC
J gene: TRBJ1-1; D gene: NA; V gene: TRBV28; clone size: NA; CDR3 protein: CASSLWGATEAFF; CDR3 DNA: TGTGCCAGCAGTTTATGGGGGGCCACTGAAGCTTTCTTT
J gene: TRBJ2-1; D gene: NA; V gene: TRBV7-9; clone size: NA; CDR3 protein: CASSLALGEQFF; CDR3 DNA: TGTGCCAGCAGCTTAGCCTTAGGTGAGCAGTTCTTC
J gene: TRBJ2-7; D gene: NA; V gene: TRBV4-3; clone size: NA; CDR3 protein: CASSQEWWVSSYEQYF; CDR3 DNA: TGCGCCAGCAGCCAAGAGTGGTGGGTCAGCTCCTACGAGCAGTACTTC
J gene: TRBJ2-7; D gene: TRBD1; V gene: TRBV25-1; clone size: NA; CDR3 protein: CASSEGTVYEQYF; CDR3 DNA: TGTGCCAGCAGTGAAGGGACAGTCTACGAGCAGTACTTC
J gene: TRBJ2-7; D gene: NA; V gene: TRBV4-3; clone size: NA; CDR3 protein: CASSHALEYEQYF; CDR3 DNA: TGCGCCAGCAGCCATGCCCTTGAGTACGAGCAGTACTTC
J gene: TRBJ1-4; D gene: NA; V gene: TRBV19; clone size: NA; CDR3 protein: CASSTAGLMNEKLFF; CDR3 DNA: TGTGCCAGTAGTACTGCAGGGTTGATGAATGAAAAACTGTTTTTT
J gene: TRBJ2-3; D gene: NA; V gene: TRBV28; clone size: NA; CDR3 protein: CASTFRQGLSTDTQYF; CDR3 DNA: TGTGCCAGCACATTCCGACAGGGACTGTCCACAGATACGCAGTATTTT
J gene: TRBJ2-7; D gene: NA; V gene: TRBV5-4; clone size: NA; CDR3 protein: CASSLWGSYEQYF; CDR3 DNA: TGTGCCAGCAGCTTATGGGGATCCTACGAGCAGTACTTC
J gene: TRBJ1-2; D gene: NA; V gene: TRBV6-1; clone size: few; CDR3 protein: CASSENYGYTF; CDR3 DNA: TGTGCCAGCAGTGAAAACTATGGCTACACCTTC
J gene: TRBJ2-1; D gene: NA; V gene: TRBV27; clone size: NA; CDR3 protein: CASSLIGPANEQFF; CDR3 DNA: TGTGCCAGCAGTTTAATCGGGCCGGCCAATGAGCAGTTCTTC
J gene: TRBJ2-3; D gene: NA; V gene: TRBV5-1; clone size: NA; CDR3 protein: CASSLGEGTDTQYF; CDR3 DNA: TGCGCCAGCAGCCTCGGTGAGGGAACAGATACGCAGTATTTT
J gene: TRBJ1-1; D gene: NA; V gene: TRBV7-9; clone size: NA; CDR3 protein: CASSLAMGGSRMNTEAFF; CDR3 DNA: TGTGCCAGCAGCTTAGCCATGGGGGGCAGCCGCATGAACACTGAAGCTTTCTTT
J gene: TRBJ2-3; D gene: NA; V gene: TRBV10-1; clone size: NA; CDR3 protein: CASSSRDTDTQYF; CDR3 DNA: TGCGCCAGCAGTAGCAGGGACACAGATACGCAGTATTTT
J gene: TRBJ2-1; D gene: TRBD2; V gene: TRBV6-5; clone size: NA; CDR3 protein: CASSYGAGGPRFF; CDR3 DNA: TGTGCCAGCAGTTACGGAGCGGGGGGGCCGCGGTTCTTC
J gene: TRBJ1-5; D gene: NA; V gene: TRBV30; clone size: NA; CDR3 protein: CAWSETLSNQPQHF; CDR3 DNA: TGTGCCTGGAGTGAGACACTAAGCAATCAGCCCCAGCATTTT
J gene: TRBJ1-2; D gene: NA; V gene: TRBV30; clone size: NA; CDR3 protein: CAWSGDYDGYTF; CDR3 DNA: TGTGCCTGGAGTGGGGACTATGATGGCTACACCTTC
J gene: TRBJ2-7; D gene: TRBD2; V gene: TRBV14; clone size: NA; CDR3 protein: CASSQGGSSSYEQYF; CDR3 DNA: TGTGCCAGCAGCCAAGGCGGGAGCAGCTCCTACGAGCAGTACTTC